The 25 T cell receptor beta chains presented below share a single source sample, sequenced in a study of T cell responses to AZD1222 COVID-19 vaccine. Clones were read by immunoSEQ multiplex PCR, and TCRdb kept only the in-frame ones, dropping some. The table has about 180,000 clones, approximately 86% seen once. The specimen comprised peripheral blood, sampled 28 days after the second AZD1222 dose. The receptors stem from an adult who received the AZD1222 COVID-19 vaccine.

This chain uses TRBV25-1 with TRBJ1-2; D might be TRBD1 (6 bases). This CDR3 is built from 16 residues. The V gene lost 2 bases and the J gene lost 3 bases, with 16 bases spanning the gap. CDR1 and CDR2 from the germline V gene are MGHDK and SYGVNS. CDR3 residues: CASSEGLEQGHYGYTF. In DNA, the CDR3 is TGTGCCAGCAGTGAAGGTTTGGAACAGGGACACTATGGCTACACCTTC.

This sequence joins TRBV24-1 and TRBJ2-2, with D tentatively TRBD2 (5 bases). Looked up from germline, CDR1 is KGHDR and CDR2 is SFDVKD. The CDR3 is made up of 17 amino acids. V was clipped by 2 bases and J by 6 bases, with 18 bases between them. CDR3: CATSDSHGISRPGELFF. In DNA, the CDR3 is TGTGCCACCAGTGATTCCCACGGGATATCGCGGCCCGGGGAGCTGTTTTTT.

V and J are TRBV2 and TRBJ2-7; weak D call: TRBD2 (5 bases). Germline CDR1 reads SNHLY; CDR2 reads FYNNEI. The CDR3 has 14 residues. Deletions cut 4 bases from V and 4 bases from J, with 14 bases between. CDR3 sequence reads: CASSVPGWRYEQYF. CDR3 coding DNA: TGTGCCAGCAGTGTTCCGGGGTGGAGATACGAGCAGTACTTC.

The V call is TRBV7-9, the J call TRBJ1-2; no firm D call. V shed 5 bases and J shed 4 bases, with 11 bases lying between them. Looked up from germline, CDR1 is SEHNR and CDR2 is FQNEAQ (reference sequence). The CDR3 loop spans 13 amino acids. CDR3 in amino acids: CASSLINFYGYTF. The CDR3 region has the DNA TGTGCCAGCAGCCTTATCAACTTCTATGGCTACACCTTC.

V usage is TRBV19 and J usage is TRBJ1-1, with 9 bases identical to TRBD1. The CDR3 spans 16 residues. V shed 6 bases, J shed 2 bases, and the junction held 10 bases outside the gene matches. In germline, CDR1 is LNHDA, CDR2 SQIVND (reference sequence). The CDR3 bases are TGTGCCAGTAGCCCTCTACCGGGACAGGGTAACACTGAAGCTTTCTTT. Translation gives CASSPLPGQGNTEAFF.

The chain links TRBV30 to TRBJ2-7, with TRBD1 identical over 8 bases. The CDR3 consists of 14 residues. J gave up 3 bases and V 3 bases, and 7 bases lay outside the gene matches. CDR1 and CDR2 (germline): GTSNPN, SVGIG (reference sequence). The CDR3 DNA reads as TGTGCCTGGAGATTGACAGGGGAAAGCTACGAGCAGTACTTC. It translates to CAWRLTGESYEQYF. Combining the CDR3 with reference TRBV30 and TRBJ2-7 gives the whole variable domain SQTIHQWPATLVQPVGSPLSLECTVEGTSNPNLYWYRQAAGRGLQLLFYSVGIGQISSEVPQNLSASRPQDRQFILSSKKLLLSDSGFYLCAWRLTGESYEQYFGPGTRLTVT.

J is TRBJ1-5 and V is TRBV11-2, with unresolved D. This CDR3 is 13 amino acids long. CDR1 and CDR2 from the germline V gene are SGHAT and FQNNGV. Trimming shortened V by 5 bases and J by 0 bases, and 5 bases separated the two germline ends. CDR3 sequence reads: CASSVDSNQPQHF. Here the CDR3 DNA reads TGTGCCAGCAGCGTCGATAGCAATCAGCCCCAGCATTTT.

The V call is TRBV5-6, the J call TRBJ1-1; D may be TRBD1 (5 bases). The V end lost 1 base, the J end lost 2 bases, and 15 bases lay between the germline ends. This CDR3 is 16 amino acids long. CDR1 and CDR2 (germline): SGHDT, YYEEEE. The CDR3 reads CASSLRVGVSNTEAFF. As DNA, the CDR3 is TGTGCCAGCAGCTTGAGGGTAGGGGTAAGCAACACTGAAGCTTTCTTT.

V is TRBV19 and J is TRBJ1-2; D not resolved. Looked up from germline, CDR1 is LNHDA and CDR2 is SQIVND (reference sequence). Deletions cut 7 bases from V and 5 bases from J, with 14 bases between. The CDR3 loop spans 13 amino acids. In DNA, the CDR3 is TGTGCCAGTACCCCTTTGGGTGGGTATGGCTACACCTTC. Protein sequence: CASTPLGGYGYTF.

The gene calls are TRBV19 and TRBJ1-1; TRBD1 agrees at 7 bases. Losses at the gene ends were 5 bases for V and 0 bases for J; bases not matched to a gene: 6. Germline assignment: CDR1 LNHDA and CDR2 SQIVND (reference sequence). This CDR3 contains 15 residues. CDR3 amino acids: CASSYTGEVNTEAFF. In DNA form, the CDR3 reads TGTGCCAGTAGTTATACAGGGGAGGTGAACACTGAAGCTTTCTTT.

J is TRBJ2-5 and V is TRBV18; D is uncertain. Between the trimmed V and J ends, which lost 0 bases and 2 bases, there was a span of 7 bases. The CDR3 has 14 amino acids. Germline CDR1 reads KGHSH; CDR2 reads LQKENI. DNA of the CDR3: TGTGCCAGCTCACCACCGGTCCAGCAAGAGACCCAGTACTTC. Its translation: CASSPPVQQETQYF.

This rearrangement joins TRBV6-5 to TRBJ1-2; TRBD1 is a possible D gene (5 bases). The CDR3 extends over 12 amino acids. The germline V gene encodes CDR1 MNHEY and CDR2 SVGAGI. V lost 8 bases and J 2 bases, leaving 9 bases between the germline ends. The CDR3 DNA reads TGTGCCAGCGAAACAGGAAACTATGGCTACACCTTC. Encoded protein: CASETGNYGYTF.

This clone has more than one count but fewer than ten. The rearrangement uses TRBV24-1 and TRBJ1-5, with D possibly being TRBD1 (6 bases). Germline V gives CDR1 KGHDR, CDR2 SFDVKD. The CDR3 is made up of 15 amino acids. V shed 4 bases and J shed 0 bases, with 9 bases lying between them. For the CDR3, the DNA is TGTGCCACCAGTGACGCAGGGGATAGCAATCAGCCCCAGCATTTT. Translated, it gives CATSDAGDSNQPQHF.

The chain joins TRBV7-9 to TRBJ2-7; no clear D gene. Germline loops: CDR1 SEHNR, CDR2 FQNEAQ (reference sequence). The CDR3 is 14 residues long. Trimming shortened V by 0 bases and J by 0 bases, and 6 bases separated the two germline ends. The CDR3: CASSLAQVSYEQYF. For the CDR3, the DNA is TGTGCCAGCAGCTTAGCGCAGGTCTCCTACGAGCAGTACTTC. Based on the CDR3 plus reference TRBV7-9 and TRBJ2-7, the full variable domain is DTGVSQNPRHKITKRGQNVTFRCDPISEHNRLYWYRQTLGQGPEFLTYFQNEAQLEKSRLLSDRFSAERPKGSFSTLEIQRTEQGDSAMYLCASSLAQVSYEQYFGPGTRLTVT.

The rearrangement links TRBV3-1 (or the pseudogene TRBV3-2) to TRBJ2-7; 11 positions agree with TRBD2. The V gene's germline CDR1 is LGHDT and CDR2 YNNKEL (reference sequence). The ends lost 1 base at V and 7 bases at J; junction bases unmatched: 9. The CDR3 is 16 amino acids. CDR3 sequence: CASSQVTSGGTGEQYF. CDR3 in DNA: TGTGCCAGCAGCCAAGTAACTAGCGGGGGTACGGGGGAGCAGTACTTC.

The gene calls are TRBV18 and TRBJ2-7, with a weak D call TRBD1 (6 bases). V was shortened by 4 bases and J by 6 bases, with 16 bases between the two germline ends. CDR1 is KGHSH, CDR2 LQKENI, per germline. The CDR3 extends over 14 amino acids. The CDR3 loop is CASSQRTVPSEQYF. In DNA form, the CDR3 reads TGTGCCAGCTCACAACGGACAGTTCCAAGCGAGCAGTACTTC.

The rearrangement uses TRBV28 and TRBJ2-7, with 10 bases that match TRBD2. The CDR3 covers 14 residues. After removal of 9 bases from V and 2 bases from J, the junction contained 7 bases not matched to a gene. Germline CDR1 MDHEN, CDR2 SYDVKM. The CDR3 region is CASRSGGATYEQYF. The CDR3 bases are TGTGCCAGTCGAAGCGGGGGGGCGACCTACGAGCAGTACTTC.

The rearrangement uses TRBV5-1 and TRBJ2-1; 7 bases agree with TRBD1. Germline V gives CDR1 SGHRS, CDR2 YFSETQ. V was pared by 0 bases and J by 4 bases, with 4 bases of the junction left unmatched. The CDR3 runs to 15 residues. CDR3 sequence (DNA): TGCGCCAGCAGCTTGGATGGACAGGTGTACAATGAGCAGTTCTTC. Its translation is CASSLDGQVYNEQFF.

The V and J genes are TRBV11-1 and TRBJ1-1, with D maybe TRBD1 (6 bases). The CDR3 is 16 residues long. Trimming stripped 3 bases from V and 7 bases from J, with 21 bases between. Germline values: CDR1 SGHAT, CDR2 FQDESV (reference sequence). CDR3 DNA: TGTGCCAGCAGCTTTGGGGGTGCAGGGGCCGGTTTTGAAGCTTTCTTT. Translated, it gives CASSFGGAGAGFEAFF.

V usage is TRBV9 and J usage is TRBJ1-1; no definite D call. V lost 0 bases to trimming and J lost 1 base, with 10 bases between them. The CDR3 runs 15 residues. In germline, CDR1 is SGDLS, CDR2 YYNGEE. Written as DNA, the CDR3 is TGTGCCAGCAGCGTAGGCACCCTGGGGAACACTGAAGCTTTCTTT. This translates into CASSVGTLGNTEAFF.

CDR3 sequence (DNA): TGCGCCAGCAGCCAATGGGGGAGGGGAAACACTGAAGCTTTCTTT. It encodes CASSQWGRGNTEAFF. J is TRBJ1-1 and V is TRBV4-1, with a weak D call TRBD1 (5 bases). Trimming took off 2 bases at V and 2 bases at J, with 12 bases between the two ends. The CDR3 is 15 residues long. Germline loops: CDR1 MGHRA, CDR2 YSYEKL.

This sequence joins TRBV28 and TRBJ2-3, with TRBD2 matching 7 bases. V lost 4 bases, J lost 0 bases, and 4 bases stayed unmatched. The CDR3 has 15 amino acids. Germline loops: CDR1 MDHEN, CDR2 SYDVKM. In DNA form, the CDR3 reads TGTGCCAGCAGTTATGCTAGCGGTAGCACAGATACGCAGTATTTT. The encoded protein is CASSYASGSTDTQYF.

Here the CDR3 reads CASIAPGTGSYEQYF. The CDR3 DNA reads as TGTGCCAGCATTGCCCCCGGGACAGGCTCCTACGAGCAGTACTTC. The rearrangement uses TRBV6-5 and TRBJ2-7; 8 bases align to TRBD1. From germline, CDR1 is MNHEY and CDR2 SVGAGI. The length of the CDR3 is 15 residues. V shed 7 bases, J shed 0 bases, and the junction held 8 bases outside the gene matches.

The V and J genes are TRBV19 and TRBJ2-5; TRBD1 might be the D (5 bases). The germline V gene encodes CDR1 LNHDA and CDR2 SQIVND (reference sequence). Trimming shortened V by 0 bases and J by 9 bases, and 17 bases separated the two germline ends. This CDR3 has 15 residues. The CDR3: CASSIDQGAGRAQYF. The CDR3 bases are TGTGCCAGTAGTATAGATCAAGGGGCCGGTAGGGCCCAGTACTTC.

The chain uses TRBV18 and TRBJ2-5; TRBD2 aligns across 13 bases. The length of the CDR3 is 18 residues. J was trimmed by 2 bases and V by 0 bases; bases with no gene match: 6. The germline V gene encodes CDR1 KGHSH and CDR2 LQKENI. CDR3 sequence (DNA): TGTGCCAGCTCACCACCGAGACTAGCGGGGGGAAAACAAGAGACCCAGTACTTC. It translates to CASSPPRLAGGKQETQYF.